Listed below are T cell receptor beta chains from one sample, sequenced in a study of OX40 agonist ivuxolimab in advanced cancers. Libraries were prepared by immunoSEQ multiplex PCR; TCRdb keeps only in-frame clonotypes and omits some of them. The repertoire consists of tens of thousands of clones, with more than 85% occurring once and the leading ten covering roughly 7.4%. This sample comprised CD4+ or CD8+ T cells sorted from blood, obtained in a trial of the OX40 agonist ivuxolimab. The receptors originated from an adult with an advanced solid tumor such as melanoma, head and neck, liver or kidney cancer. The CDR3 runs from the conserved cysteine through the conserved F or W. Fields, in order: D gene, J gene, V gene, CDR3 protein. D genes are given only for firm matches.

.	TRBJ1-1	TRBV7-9	CASRQNTEAFF
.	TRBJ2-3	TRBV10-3	CAISSQRTESTDTQYF
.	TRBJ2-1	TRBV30	CAWSGPDNEQFF
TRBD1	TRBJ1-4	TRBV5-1	CASSARGPFEKLFF
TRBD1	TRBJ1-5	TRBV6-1	CASSGTGGRSSNQPQHF
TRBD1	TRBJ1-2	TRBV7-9	CASSFTGEANYGYTF
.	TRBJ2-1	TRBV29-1	CSVGSGSSYNEQFF
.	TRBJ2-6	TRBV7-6	CASSFASGANVLTF
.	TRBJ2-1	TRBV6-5	CASSYSGNIFF
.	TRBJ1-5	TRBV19	CASSRTAGQLAQHF
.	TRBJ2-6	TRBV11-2	CASSLVTGDSGANVLTF
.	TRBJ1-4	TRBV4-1	CASSDRTALMQKLFF
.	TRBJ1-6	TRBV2	CASKQGTGNNSPLHF
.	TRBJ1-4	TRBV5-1	CASGNGNEKLFF
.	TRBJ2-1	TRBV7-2	CASSLGGPHPWDEQFF
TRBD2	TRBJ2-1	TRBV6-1	CAGSGRAPNEQFF
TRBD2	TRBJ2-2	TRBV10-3	CAMRRDYNTGELFF
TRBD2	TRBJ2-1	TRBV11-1	CASTRPGGSGEQFF
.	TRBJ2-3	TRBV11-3	CASSFGGASTDTQYF
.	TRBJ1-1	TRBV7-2	CASSFQGGGNTEAFF
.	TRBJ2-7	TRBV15	CATSRGYEQYF
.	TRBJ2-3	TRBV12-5	CASGLVWRSTDTQYF
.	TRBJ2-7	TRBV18	CASSPQNSYEQYF
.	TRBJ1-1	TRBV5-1	CASSFDRDSLVEAFF
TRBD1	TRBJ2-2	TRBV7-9	CASSTYGQGPSNTGELFF
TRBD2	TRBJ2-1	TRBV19	CASSPSLTSGKEFF
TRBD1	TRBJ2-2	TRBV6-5	CATRTGGTGELFF
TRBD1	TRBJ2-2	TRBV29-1	CSTQPRDRGLNTGELFF
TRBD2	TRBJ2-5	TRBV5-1	CASSSAGLAGLEQYF
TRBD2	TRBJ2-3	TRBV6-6	CATKGLAGAPTDTQYF
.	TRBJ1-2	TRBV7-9	CASSLYSTGGYTF
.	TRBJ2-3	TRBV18	CASSPPRGGSTDTQYF
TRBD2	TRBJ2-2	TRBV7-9	CASRLSPGLANTGELFF
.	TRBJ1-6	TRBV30	CAWSEGSNSPLHF
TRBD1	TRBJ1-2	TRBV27	CASSLSGQVNYGYTF
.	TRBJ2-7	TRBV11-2	CASSLGSNWYEQYF
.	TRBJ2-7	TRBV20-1	CSARALEQYF
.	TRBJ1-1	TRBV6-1	CASSQGQNTEAFF
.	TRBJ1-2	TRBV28	CASSSWRGYTF
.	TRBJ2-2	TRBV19	CASSQQGNTGELFF